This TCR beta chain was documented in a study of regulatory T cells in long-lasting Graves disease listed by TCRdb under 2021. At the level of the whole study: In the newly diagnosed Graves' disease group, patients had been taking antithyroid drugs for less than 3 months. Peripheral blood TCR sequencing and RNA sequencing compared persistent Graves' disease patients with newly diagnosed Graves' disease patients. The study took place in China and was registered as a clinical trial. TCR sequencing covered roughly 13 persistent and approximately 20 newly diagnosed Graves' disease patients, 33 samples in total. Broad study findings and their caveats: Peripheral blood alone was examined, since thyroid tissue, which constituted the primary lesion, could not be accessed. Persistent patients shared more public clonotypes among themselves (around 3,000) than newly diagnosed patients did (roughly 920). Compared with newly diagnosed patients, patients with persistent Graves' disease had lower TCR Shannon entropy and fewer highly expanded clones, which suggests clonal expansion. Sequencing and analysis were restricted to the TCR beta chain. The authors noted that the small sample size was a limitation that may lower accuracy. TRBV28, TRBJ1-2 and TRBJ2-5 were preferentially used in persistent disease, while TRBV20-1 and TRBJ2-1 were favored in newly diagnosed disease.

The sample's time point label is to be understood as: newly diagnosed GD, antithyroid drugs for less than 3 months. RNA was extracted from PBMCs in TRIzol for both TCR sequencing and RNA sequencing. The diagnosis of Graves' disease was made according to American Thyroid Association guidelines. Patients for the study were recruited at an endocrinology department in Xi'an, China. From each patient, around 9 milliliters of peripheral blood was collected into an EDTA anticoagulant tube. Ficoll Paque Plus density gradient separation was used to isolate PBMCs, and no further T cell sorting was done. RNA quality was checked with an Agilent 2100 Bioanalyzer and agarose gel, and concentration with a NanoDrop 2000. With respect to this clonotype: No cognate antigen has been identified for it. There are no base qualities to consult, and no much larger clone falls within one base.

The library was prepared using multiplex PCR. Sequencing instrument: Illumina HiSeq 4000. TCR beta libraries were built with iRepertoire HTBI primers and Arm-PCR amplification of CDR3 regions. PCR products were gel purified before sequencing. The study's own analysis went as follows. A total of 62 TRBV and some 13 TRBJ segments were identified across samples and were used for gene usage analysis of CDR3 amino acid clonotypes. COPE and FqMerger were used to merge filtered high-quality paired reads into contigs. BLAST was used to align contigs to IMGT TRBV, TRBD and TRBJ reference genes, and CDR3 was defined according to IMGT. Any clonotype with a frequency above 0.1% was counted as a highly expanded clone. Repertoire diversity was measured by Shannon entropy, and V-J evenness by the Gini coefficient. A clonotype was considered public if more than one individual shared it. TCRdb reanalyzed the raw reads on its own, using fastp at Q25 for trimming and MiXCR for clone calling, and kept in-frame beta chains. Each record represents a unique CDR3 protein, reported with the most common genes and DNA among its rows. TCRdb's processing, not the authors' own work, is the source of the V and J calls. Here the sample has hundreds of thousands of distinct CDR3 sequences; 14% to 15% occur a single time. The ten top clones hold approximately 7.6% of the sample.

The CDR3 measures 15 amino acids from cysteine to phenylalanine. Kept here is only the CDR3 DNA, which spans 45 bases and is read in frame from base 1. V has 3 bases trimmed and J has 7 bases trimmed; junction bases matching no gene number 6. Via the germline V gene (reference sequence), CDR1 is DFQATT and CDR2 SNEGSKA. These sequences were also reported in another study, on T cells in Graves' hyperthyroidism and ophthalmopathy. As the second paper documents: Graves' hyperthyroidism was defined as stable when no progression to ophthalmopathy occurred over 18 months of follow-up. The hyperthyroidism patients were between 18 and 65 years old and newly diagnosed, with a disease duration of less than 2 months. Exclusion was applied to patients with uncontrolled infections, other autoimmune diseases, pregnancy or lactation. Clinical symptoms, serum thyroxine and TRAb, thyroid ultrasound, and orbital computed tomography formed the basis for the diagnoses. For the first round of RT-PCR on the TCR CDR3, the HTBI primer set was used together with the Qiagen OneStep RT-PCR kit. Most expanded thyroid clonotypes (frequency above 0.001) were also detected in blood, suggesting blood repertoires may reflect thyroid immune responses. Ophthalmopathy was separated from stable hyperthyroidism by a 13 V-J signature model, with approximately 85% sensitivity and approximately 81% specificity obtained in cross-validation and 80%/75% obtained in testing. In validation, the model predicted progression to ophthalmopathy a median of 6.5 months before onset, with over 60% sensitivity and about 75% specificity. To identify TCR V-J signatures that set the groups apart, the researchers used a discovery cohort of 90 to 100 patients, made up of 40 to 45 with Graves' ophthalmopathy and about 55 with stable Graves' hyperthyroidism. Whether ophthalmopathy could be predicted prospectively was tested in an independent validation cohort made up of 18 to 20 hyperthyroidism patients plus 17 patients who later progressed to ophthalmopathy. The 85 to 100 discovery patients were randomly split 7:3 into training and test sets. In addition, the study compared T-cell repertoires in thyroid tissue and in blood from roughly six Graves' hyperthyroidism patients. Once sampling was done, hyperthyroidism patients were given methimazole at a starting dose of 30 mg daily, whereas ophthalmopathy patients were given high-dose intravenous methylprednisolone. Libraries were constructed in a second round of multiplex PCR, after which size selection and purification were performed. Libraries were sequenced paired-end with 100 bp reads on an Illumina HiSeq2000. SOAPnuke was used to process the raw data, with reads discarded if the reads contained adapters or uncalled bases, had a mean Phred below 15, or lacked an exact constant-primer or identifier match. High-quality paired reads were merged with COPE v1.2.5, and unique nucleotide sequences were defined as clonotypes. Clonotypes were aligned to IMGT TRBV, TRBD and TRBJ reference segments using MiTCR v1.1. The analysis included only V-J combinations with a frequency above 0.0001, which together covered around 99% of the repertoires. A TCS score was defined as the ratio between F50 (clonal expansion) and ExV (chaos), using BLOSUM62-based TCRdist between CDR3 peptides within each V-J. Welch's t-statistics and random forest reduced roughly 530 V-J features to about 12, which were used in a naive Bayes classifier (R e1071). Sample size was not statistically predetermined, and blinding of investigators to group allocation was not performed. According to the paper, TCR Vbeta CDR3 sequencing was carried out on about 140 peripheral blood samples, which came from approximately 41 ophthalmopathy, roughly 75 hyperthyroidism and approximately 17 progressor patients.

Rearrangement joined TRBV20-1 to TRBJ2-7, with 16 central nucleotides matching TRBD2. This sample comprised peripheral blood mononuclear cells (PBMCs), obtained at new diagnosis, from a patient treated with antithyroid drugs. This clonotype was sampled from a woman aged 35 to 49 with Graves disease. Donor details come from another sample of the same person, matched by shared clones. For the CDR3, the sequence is CSARGLAGGQYEQYF. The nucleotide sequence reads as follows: TGCAGTGCTAGGGGACTAGCGGGAGGGCAGTATGAGCAGTACTTC.